Presented here are 31 T cell receptor beta chains from one specimen sequenced in a study of blood T cell repertoires in COVID-19. Data came from immunoSEQ multiplex PCR; TCRdb stores just in-frame clones and leaves some out. Of 300,000 to 450,000 clones listed, about 87% are singletons. Input material: PBMCs or T cells enriched from blood (not recorded which). Source of these receptors: a young man who had recovered from COVID-19.

On this clone itself: The sample holds other DNA sequences that translate to the same CDR3. The chain uses TRBV18 and TRBJ1-1, with D perhaps TRBD1 (5 bases). Germline CDR1 reads KGHSH; CDR2 reads LQKENI. The CDR3 spans 13 residues. The V and J ends lost 3 bases and 1 base respectively, with 6 bases between them. The CDR3 spells CASSPQGNTEAFF. The CDR3 region has the DNA TGTGCCAGCTCACCGCAGGGGAACACTGAAGCTTTCTTT.

The chain joins TRBV18 to TRBJ1-2; D gene uncertain. The CDR3 extends over 14 amino acids. CDR1 and CDR2 (germline): KGHSH, LQKENI. V lost 2 bases and J lost 2, with 9 bases in between. CDR3 sequence reads: CASSPYGTNYGYTF. The DNA for the CDR3 is TGTGCCAGCTCACCATACGGTACCAACTATGGCTACACCTTC.

The rearrangement joins TRBV7-2 to TRBJ2-5, with D possibly matching TRBD1 (6 bases). The CDR3 has 18 residues. V dropped 4 bases and J dropped 5 bases, with 26 bases sitting between them. Germline CDR1 SGHTA, CDR2 FQGNSA. This chain's CDR3 is CASSSPGQIGGTEETQYF. The CDR3 DNA sequence: TGTGCCAGCAGCTCGCCCGGACAGATCGGCGGCACAGAGGAGACCCAGTACTTC.

The genes are TRBV27 and TRBJ2-7, with TRBD1 as a possible D gene (5 bases). Trimming cost V 2 bases and J 4 bases, with 12 bases left between them. Germline assignment: CDR1 MNHEY and CDR2 SMNVEV (reference sequence). The length of the CDR3 is 14 residues. The CDR3 loop is CASSLIAGSYEQYF. For the CDR3, the DNA is TGTGCCAGCAGTTTAATCGCAGGGTCGTACGAGCAGTACTTC.

The J gene is TRBJ1-1, the V gene TRBV5-1; 10 nucleotides align to TRBD1. From germline, CDR1 is SGHRS and CDR2 YFSETQ. CDR3 length equals 15 residues. With V trimmed by 7 bases and J by 5 bases, 11 bases remained unmatched. The CDR3 sequence: CASAEGDRGFTEAFF. As DNA, the CDR3 is TGCGCCAGCGCGGAGGGGGACAGGGGTTTTACTGAAGCTTTCTTT.

J is TRBJ1-2 and V is TRBV2, with 7 bases matching TRBD1. Germline loops: CDR1 SNHLY, CDR2 FYNNEI. Germline trimming cut 4 bases from V and 5 bases from J; bases unmatched to any gene: 4. This CDR3 is built from 13 residues. Written as DNA, the CDR3 is TGTGCCAGCAGTGGGACAGGCCTGTATGGCTACACCTTC. Encoded protein: CASSGTGLYGYTF.

The CDR3 bases are TGTGCCAGCAGCTTGATCGCGGGCTATGGCTACACCTTC. The encoded protein is CASSLIAGYGYTF. The rearrangement joins TRBV5-6 to TRBJ1-2; no clear D gene. The ends were cut back, 1 base at V and 4 bases at J, with 8 bases in the middle. Germline assignment: CDR1 SGHDT and CDR2 YYEEEE. The CDR3 has 13 residues.

The rearrangement links TRBV29-1 to TRBJ2-5, with 7 bases fitting TRBD1. Germline CDR1 and CDR2: SQVTM and ANQGSEA. V was clipped by 6 bases and J by 0 bases; unmatched bases: 4. This CDR3 is 13 amino acids long. The CDR3 DNA reads as TGCAGCGTCAAGGGACAGTACCAAGAGACCCAGTACTTC. Translated: CSVKGQYQETQYF.

The V call is TRBV5-1, the J call TRBJ2-2; a weak D match, TRBD1 (5 bases). CDR3 length: 15 amino acids. The V gene lost 5 bases and the J gene lost 1 base, with 12 bases spanning the gap. The V gene's germline CDR1 is SGHRS and CDR2 YFSETQ. The CDR3, as DNA: TGCGCCAGCAGGAGGCCAGGGATGAACACCGGGGAGCTGTTTTTT. It encodes CASRRPGMNTGELFF. Full variable domain (rest looked up from reference TRBV5-1 and TRBJ2-2): KAGVTQTPRYLIKTRGQQVTLSCSPISGHRSVSWYQQTPGQGLQFLFEYFSETQRNKGNFPGRFSGRQFSNSRSEMNVSTLELGDSALYLCASRRPGMNTGELFFGEGSRLTVL.

This clone occurred a few times. The J gene is TRBJ1-2, the V gene TRBV19; TRBD1 might be the D (6 bases). This CDR3 spans 16 amino acids. The V end was cut by 4 bases, the J end by 4 bases, with 19 bases between. The V gene's germline CDR1 is LNHDA and CDR2 SQIVND (reference sequence). The CDR3 is CASSKKSAGAPYGYTF. The CDR3 coding sequence is TGTGCCAGTAGTAAGAAATCGGCAGGGGCTCCCTATGGCTACACCTTC.

The chain uses TRBV9 and TRBJ2-7; 8 bases map to TRBD1. CDR1 is SGDLS, CDR2 YYNGEE, per germline. CDR3 size: 13 residues. Trimming took 4 bases from V and 12 from J; bases not matched to a gene: 12. The DNA of the CDR3 is TGTGCCAGCAGCCCGGGACAGGCCCTTAATCGGTACTTC. This gives the protein CASSPGQALNRYF.

This clone has a single count. The V call is TRBV11-2, the J call TRBJ1-1, with D possibly being TRBD1 (5 bases). The V end lost 5 bases, the J end lost 5 bases, and 15 bases lay between the germline ends. The CDR3 totals 14 residues. CDR1 SGHAT and CDR2 FQNNGV come from the germline V gene. CDR3 sequence reads: CASSQTELFTEAFF. As DNA, the CDR3 is TGTGCCAGCAGCCAGACAGAACTGTTTACTGAAGCTTTCTTT.

The genes are TRBV4-1 and TRBJ2-5; TRBD1 matches 8 bases. The CDR3 consists of 15 residues. V lost 0 bases to trimming and J lost 7 bases; unmatched junction nucleotides: 7. From germline, CDR1 is MGHRA and CDR2 YSYEKL. CDR3: CASSQESQGVVTQYF. The CDR3, as DNA: TGCGCCAGCAGCCAAGAGTCACAGGGGGTAGTGACCCAGTACTTC.

This clone occurred a few times. The chain combines TRBV7-8 with TRBJ2-7, with D uncertain. The CDR3 length is 16 residues. The germline V gene encodes CDR1 SGHVS and CDR2 FQNEAQ. The V end was cut by 5 bases, the J end by 2 bases, with 19 bases between. The CDR3, as DNA: TGTGCCAGCAGCCCCTCCTCAAAGAGAGGAGCCTACGAGCAGTACTTC. Residues: CASSPSSKRGAYEQYF. Based on the CDR3 plus reference TRBV7-8 and TRBJ2-7, the full variable domain is GAGVSQSPRYKVAKRGQDVALRCDPISGHVSLFWYQQALGQGPEFLTYFQNEAQLDKSGLPSDRFFAERPEGSVSTLKIQRTQQEDSAVYLCASSPSSKRGAYEQYFGPGTRLTVT.

The rearrangement links TRBV7-9 to TRBJ1-1, with D perhaps TRBD1 (6 bases). Germline V gives CDR1 SEHNR, CDR2 FQNEAQ (reference sequence). Trimming shortened V by 6 bases and J by 5 bases, and 19 bases separated the two germline ends. The length of the CDR3 is 15 residues. CDR3 amino acids: CASSSAGQGKTEAFF. In DNA form, the CDR3 reads TGTGCCAGCAGTTCAGCCGGCCAGGGGAAAACTGAAGCTTTCTTT.

J is TRBJ1-1 and V is TRBV19; 7 nucleotides line up with TRBD1. From germline, CDR1 is LNHDA and CDR2 SQIVND (reference sequence). The CDR3 spans 12 residues. The J segment lost 3 bases and the V segment lost 6 bases, leaving 1 base of the junction unmatched. The CDR3 spells CASRTGYTEAFF. In DNA, the CDR3 is TGTGCCAGTAGGACAGGGTACACTGAAGCTTTCTTT.

V and J are TRBV5-5 and TRBJ2-2; D may be TRBD2 (5 bases). The CDR3 has 15 residues. Germline lookup yields CDR1 SGHKS and CDR2 YYEKEE (reference sequence). V lost 4 bases and J 0 bases, leaving 10 bases between the germline ends. CDR3 coding DNA: TGTGCCAGCAGCCCCTACGGGACGAACACCGGGGAGCTGTTTTTT. This codes for CASSPYGTNTGELFF.

The V and J genes are TRBV10-3 and TRBJ2-3; 11 positions match TRBD1. The trim removed 7 bases at V and 4 bases at J, leaving 1 base unmatched. CDR1 is ENHRY, CDR2 SYGVKD, per germline. The CDR3 runs to 13 residues. CDR3 DNA sequence: TGTGCCATCATGGGACAGGGGGCAGATACGCAGTATTTT. It codes for CAIMGQGADTQYF.

This chain connects TRBV7-2 to TRBJ2-2; a possible D gene is TRBD1 (6 bases). The V end was cut by 6 bases, the J end by 1 base, with 9 bases between. Germline loops: CDR1 SGHTA, CDR2 FQGNSA. The CDR3 totals 14 residues. CDR3 nucleotides: TGTGCCAGCAGACCGGGACAGAACACCGGGGAGCTGTTTTTT. This encodes CASRPGQNTGELFF.

The chain joins TRBV6-2 or TRBV6-3 to TRBJ2-5; D might be TRBD2 (6 bases). The CDR3 is made up of 19 amino acids. V was shortened by 0 bases and J by 1 base, with 21 bases between the two germline ends. The germline V gene has CDR1 MNHEY and CDR2 SVGEGT. The CDR3 spells CASSYSVDWAARGQETQYF. The CDR3 DNA is TGTGCCAGCAGTTACTCAGTAGATTGGGCAGCGCGGGGCCAAGAGACCCAGTACTTC.

V and J are TRBV5-6 and TRBJ1-1; D may be TRBD1 (6 bases). The CDR3 sequence is 13 residues long. V lost 4 bases, J lost 4 bases, and 11 bases lay in between. Germline lookup yields CDR1 SGHDT and CDR2 YYEEEE. Here the CDR3 reads CASSHRVSTEAFF. DNA for the CDR3: TGTGCCAGCAGCCACAGGGTTTCCACTGAAGCTTTCTTT.

The gene calls are TRBV11-3 and TRBJ1-3; D call uncertain. Per germline, CDR1 SGHNT and CDR2 YENEEA. The CDR3 runs 13 residues. Trimming took off 6 bases at V and 1 base at J, with 7 bases between the two ends. In nucleotides, the CDR3 is TGTGCCAGCAGTCTGGAGTCTGGAAACACCATATATTTT. Amino acids: CASSLESGNTIYF.

The chain's CDR3 is CASSPDQRRRNEAFF. The CDR3 DNA sequence: TGCGCCAGCAGCCCAGATCAACGACGGAGGAATGAAGCTTTCTTT. The chain uses TRBV10-1 and TRBJ1-1; no firm D call. Trimming removed 6 bases from V and 7 bases from J, with 21 bases in between. In germline, CDR1 is WNHNN, CDR2 SYGVQD (reference sequence). The CDR3 totals 15 residues.

This rearrangement joins TRBV27 to TRBJ2-3; TRBD2 agrees at 8 bases. Per germline, CDR1 MNHEY and CDR2 SMNVEV (reference sequence). The CDR3 is made up of 15 amino acids. The ends lost 5 bases at V and 3 bases at J; junction bases unmatched: 7. CDR3 sequence reads: CASSVGAGGTDTQYF. CDR3 bases: TGTGCCAGCAGTGTTGGGGCGGGGGGTACAGATACGCAGTATTTT.

V usage is TRBV5-5 and J usage is TRBJ2-4, with TRBD1 identical over 7 bases. The CDR3 has 15 amino acids. CDR1 and CDR2 from the germline V gene are SGHKS and YYEKEE (reference sequence). With 4 bases clipped from V and 0 bases from J, the junction kept 4 bases outside the gene matches. The CDR3 is CASSPWTGAKNIQYF. CDR3 nucleotides: TGTGCCAGCAGCCCCTGGACAGGAGCCAAAAACATTCAGTACTTC.

This chain links TRBV9 with TRBJ1-2, with D possibly being TRBD1 (5 bases). The CDR3 covers 16 residues. Trimming left V 4 bases short and J 2 bases short, with 18 bases between. CDR1 is SGDLS and CDR2 is YYNGEE in the germline V gene. As DNA, the CDR3 is TGTGCCAGCAGCCTAGACGGTGGGGGGATGAACTATGGCTACACCTTC. Protein: CASSLDGGGMNYGYTF.

The chain recombines TRBV29-1 with TRBJ1-3, with unresolved D. Trimming cost V 6 bases and J 2 bases, with 26 bases left between them. The germline V gene has CDR1 SQVTM and CDR2 ANQGSEA. This CDR3 comprises 18 residues. CDR3 region: CSVHDREPTSVAGNTIYF. The CDR3 DNA reads TGCAGCGTACACGATCGGGAACCTACGTCCGTAGCTGGAAACACCATATATTTT.

Only one count was recorded for this clone. The chain joins TRBV7-9 to TRBJ1-1, with 7 positions matching TRBD1. J gave up 4 bases and V 2 bases, and 10 bases lay outside the gene matches. CDR1 and CDR2 (germline): SEHNR, FQNEAQ (reference sequence). The CDR3 has 16 residues. CDR3 amino acids: CASSLRSQEGATEAFF. The CDR3 region has the DNA TGTGCCAGCAGCTTAAGGTCTCAGGAGGGGGCCACTGAAGCTTTCTTT. The variable domain in full, completed from reference TRBV7-9 and TRBJ1-1, reads DTGVSQNPRHKITKRGQNVTFRCDPISEHNRLYWYRQTLGQGPEFLTYFQNEAQLEKSRLLSDRFSAERPKGSFSTLEIQRTEQGDSAMYLCASSLRSQEGATEAFFGQGTRLTVV.

This chain uses TRBV6-1 with TRBJ2-3, with 8 bases that match TRBD1. The V segment lost 2 bases and the J segment 6 bases; nucleotides outside the gene matches: 16. The CDR3 is 18 residues long. CDR1 is MNHNS, CDR2 SASEGT, per germline. Written as DNA, the CDR3 is TGTGCCAGCAGTGAAAGGGGGTCAGGGGGCCGGAGTGAGGATACGCAGTATTTT. It is translated as CASSERGSGGRSEDTQYF.

Here the CDR3 reads CASSLAGGGAANEQFF. CDR3 sequence (DNA): TGTGCCAGCAGCTTGGCCGGCGGGGGGGCGGCCAATGAGCAGTTCTTC. The chain couples TRBV5-4 to TRBJ2-1; 9 nucleotides agree with TRBD2. Germline CDR1 and CDR2: SGHNT and YYREEE (reference sequence). After removal of 0 bases from V and 6 bases from J, the junction contained 7 bases not matched to a gene. This CDR3 is 16 amino acids long.

The chain recombines TRBV5-3 with TRBJ2-5, with 10 bases fitting TRBD2. TRBV5-3 is filed as an ORF, its function uncertain. The CDR3 length is 16 residues. The trim removed 0 bases at V and 5 bases at J, leaving 7 bases unmatched. The CDR3 DNA sequence: TGTGCCAGAAGCTTGGATAGCGGGGGGCGCCGGGAGACCCAGTACTTC. This codes for CARSLDSGGRRETQYF.